This T cell receptor beta chain came from a study of CD8+CD57+ T cells in acquired aplastic anemia. The wider study: Isolated CD4+ and CD8+ cells, once sorted, yielded DNA averaging around 3.3 ug.

CDR3 and TCR beta VDJ profiling relied on a genomic DNA template. Each CDR3 protein is one row after TCRdb ran MiXCR on the reads. This table holds over 150,000 distinct CDR3 sequences, just over 50% found once. Study-level points and caveats: CD8+ Simpson's diversity showed no significant patient-control difference.

All patients picked for sequencing had shown, by flow cytometry, an expansion of CD8+CD57+ cells. Severe acquired aplastic anemia was present in every patient. In its sample, this clonotype was seen many times. The antigen is not known. Germline CDR1 WNHNN, CDR2 SYGVQD (reference sequence). Trimming cost V 1 base and J 4 bases, with 4 bases left between them. This CDR3 comprises 13 residues. The sequenced sample was sorted CD4+, CD8+, or CD8+CD57+ T cells (not recorded which) from PBMCs. The V and J genes are TRBV10-1 and TRBJ2-2; D unresolved. The origin of this receptor is a human donor with aplastic anemia. CDR3 sequence reads: CASSEWGTGELFF. DNA for the CDR3: TGCGCCAGCAGTGAGTGGGGCACCGGGGAGCTGTTTTTT.